These T cell receptor beta chains were read from a single sample in a study of PD-1 blockade in classical Hodgkin lymphoma. Sequencing used immunoSEQ multiplex PCR; TCRdb keeps in-frame clones, though not all of them. Found here are tens of thousands of clones, nearly 90% of them singletons; the top ten hold approximately 15%. The source material was peripheral blood mononuclear cells (PBMCs), sampled before the fourth cycle of nivolumab. The receptors shown here come from a human donor with classical Hodgkin lymphoma. Both conserved end residues are part of each CDR3. The order of the fields is J gene, V gene, clone size, D gene, CDR3 protein. D genes are given only for firm matches. The size entry is marked missing in some rows and otherwise reads once, few, many or a size class.

>TRBJ2-5|TRBV21-1|.|.
CASSTLERRQETQYF
>TRBJ2-7|TRBV6-5|once|TRBD1
CASSFDRGSYEQYF
>TRBJ2-7|TRBV28|.|.
CASSPHTVSYEQYF
>TRBJ1-1|TRBV28|once|.
CASSLYWNTEAFF
>TRBJ1-2|TRBV7-3|medium-sized|.
CASSPNGGVGDYGYTF
>TRBJ2-7|TRBV5-1|.|TRBD2
CASSAREGYEQYF
>TRBJ1-4|TRBV30|.|TRBD1
CACQGGQGKGNEKLFF
>TRBJ1-4|TRBV6-1|once|.
CASSEAPATNEKLFF
>.|TRBV29-1|.|.
CSVEERGHGFEQYF
>TRBJ1-4|TRBV5-4|.|TRBD1
CASSLDRGRNEKLFF
>TRBJ1-2|TRBV6-1|.|TRBD1
CASRTQGGHYGYTF
>TRBJ2-7|TRBV6-5|.|TRBD1
CASSTRQGGEQYF
>TRBJ2-1|TRBV9|.|.
CASSVNLLLGEQFF
>TRBJ1-5|TRBV7-9|.|.
CASSFKGGRTHLPQHF
>TRBJ2-2|TRBV5-1|.|.
CASSLVWLGGANTGELFF
>TRBJ2-3|TRBV7-9|.|TRBD2
CASSLYRTSGVDTQYF
>TRBJ1-2|TRBV29-1|.|TRBD1
CSVELQGAPGYTF
>TRBJ1-1|TRBV5-1|once|.
CASSVIGDTEAFF
>TRBJ1-2|TRBV27|.|.
CASLGRDTRFNYGYTF
>TRBJ2-1|TRBV5-1|.|TRBD1
CASSLQGYNEQFF
>TRBJ2-2|TRBV5-1|.|.
CASSLRTGETNTGELFF